These 19 T cell receptor beta chains originate from one sample sequenced in a study of blood T cell repertoires in COVID-19. Measured with immunoSEQ multiplex PCR; TCRdb has only the in-frame clones, and not every one. The sample carries tens of thousands of clones, 86% recorded once. The sample comprised peripheral blood. The source is a man between 60 and 75 years old with active or convalescent COVID-19.

This clone was counted a single time. This chain uses TRBV18 with TRBJ1-1, with TRBD1 matching over 8 bases. The CDR3 has 21 residues. V was clipped by 1 base and J by 1 base; unmatched bases: 20. Germline-derived CDR1 and CDR2 are KGHSH and LQKENI. Here the CDR3 reads CASSPRAIGFGRGPPNTEAFF. The CDR3 DNA reads TGTGCCAGCTCACCACGGGCTATCGGGTTCGGCAGGGGGCCTCCGAACACTGAAGCTTTCTTT.

The chain links TRBV28 to TRBJ1-4; weak D call: TRBD1 (5 bases). Per germline, CDR1 MDHEN and CDR2 SYDVKM. This CDR3 is built from 14 residues. Trimming left V 2 bases short and J 7 bases short, with 11 bases between. The CDR3 is CASSLGGYGEKLFF. The CDR3 nucleotides read TGTGCCAGCAGTTTAGGGGGGTACGGTGAAAAACTGTTTTTT.

The rearrangement joins TRBV4-1 to TRBJ1-2, with D tentatively TRBD1 (6 bases). CDR1 and CDR2 (germline): MGHRA, YSYEKL. This CDR3 contains 17 residues. V was trimmed by 2 bases and J by 4 bases, leaving 20 bases between them. As DNA, the CDR3 is TGCGCCAGCAGCCAAAGCGCGTTATACAGGGTCGGCTATGGCTACACCTTC. Translating it yields CASSQSALYRVGYGYTF.

The CDR3 loop reads CASSLGAGNSGANVLTF. The CDR3 DNA sequence: TGTGCCAGCAGCTTAGGGGCGGGCAACTCGGGGGCCAACGTCCTGACTTTC. V and J are TRBV7-9 and TRBJ2-6; D may be TRBD2 (5 bases). CDR1 and CDR2 (germline): SEHNR, FQNEAQ (reference sequence). Between the trimmed V and J ends, which lost 1 base and 4 bases, there was a span of 14 bases. This CDR3 has 17 amino acids.

The chain couples TRBV12-3 or TRBV12-4 to TRBJ1-5; D call uncertain. The CDR3 is made up of 12 amino acids. With 3 bases removed from V and 5 bases from J, the gap between germline ends came to 5 bases. CDR3 region: CASSFPDQPQHF. As DNA, the CDR3 is TGTGCCAGCAGTTTCCCCGATCAGCCCCAGCATTTT.

The V gene is TRBV19, the J gene TRBJ2-3; a weak D match, TRBD2 (6 bases). Germline V CDR1 and CDR2: LNHDA, SQIVND (reference sequence). The CDR3 length is 15 residues. V gave up 7 bases and J gave up 2 bases, with 16 bases separating them. CDR3 nucleotide sequence: TGTGCCAGTAAGAAAACTGCGGGGAACACAGATACGCAGTATTTT. Translating it yields CASKKTAGNTDTQYF.

The chain carries TRBV28 and TRBJ1-4, with TRBD1 matching 9 bases. The CDR3 contains 15 residues. Germline V gene lookup returns CDR1 MDHEN and CDR2 SYDVKM. V lost 6 bases and J lost 5; bases outside the gene matches: 7. The CDR3 region is CASRPTGGENEKLFF. CDR3 coding DNA: TGTGCCAGCAGACCCACAGGGGGCGAGAATGAAAAACTGTTTTTT. Using reference TRBV28 and TRBJ1-4 for the parts outside the CDR3, the full variable domain is DVKVTQSSRYLVKRTGEKVFLECVQDMDHENMFWYRQDPGLGLRLIYFSYDVKMKEKGDIPEGYSVSREKKERFSLILESASTNQTSMYLCASRPTGGENEKLFFGSGTQLSVL.

This chain joins TRBV7-3 and TRBJ2-2, with a possible D match to TRBD1 (5 bases). V shed 4 bases and J shed 4 bases, with 16 bases lying between them. Germline values: CDR1 SGHTA, CDR2 FQGTGA. The CDR3 is 16 residues long. DNA for the CDR3: TGTGCCAGCAGCTCTCGACAGCCCTTTGGCACCGGGGAGCTGTTTTTT. This sequence encodes CASSSRQPFGTGELFF.

The CDR3 protein is CSVVVQGNTEAFF. The CDR3 DNA sequence: TGCAGCGTGGTAGTACAGGGGAACACTGAAGCTTTCTTT. V gene TRBV29-1 combines with J gene TRBJ1-1, with D possibly matching TRBD1 (6 bases). The ends were cut back, 6 bases at V and 1 base at J, with 12 bases in the middle. The CDR3 length is 13 residues. In germline, CDR1 is SQVTM, CDR2 ANQGSEA.

The chain has TRBV10-3 and TRBJ2-7, with 8 positions matching TRBD1. The germline CDR1 and CDR2 sequences are ENHRY and SYGVKD. This CDR3 spans 12 amino acids. V was clipped by 11 bases and J by 7 bases; unmatched bases: 10. CDR3: CALRTGLGEQYF. CDR3 nucleotide sequence: TGTGCCCTGCGGACAGGGTTAGGGGAGCAGTACTTC.

This sequence joins TRBV5-1 and TRBJ2-1, with TRBD1 matching 11 bases. The germline V gene encodes CDR1 SGHRS and CDR2 YFSETQ. Trimming removed 0 bases from V and 12 bases from J; junction bases left unmatched: 8. The CDR3 covers 15 residues. CDR3 DNA: TGCGCCAGCAGCTTGGTCGCGGACAGGGGGCGAGGGCAGTTCTTC. This encodes CASSLVADRGRGQFF.

The DNA of the CDR3 is TGTGCCAGCAGCAGAGCGGGGGCCACAGATACGCAGTATTTT. Protein sequence: CASSRAGATDTQYF. This rearrangement joins TRBV7-2 to TRBJ2-3, with 8 bases lining up with TRBD2. CDR3 length equals 14 residues. Germline values: CDR1 SGHTA, CDR2 FQGNSA. V lost 5 bases and J lost 2; bases outside the gene matches: 3.

V is TRBV28 and J is TRBJ1-4; D remains unclear. V lost 4 bases and J lost 8, with 14 bases in between. The CDR3 loop spans 14 amino acids. Germline lookup yields CDR1 MDHEN and CDR2 SYDVKM. The CDR3 loop reads CASSSARRGEKLFF. The CDR3, as DNA: TGTGCCAGCAGTTCGGCAAGACGAGGCGAAAAACTGTTTTTT.

This clone was counted between two and nine times. This chain joins TRBV6-2 or TRBV6-3 and TRBJ1-2; 7 bases are a match to TRBD1. V was pared by 6 bases and J by 5 bases, with 3 bases of the junction left unmatched. Germline V gives CDR1 MNHEY, CDR2 SVGEGT. The CDR3 contains 12 residues. As DNA, the CDR3 is TGTGCCAGCAGCGACAGGGAGTATGGCTACACCTTC. This codes for CASSDREYGYTF.

The V call is TRBV3-1 (or the pseudogene TRBV3-2), the J call TRBJ1-3; no reliable D call. V dropped 4 bases and J dropped 4 bases, with 20 bases sitting between them. Germline assignment: CDR1 LGHDT and CDR2 YNNKEL (reference sequence). This CDR3 comprises 17 residues. The CDR3 DNA is TGTGCCAGCAGCCGACGGCCATCGGGAGACGCCGGAAACACCATATATTTT. It specifies CASSRRPSGDAGNTIYF.

This sequence joins TRBV11-3 and TRBJ1-3; 7 nucleotides line up with TRBD1. With V trimmed by 4 bases and J by 2 bases, 2 bases remained unmatched. Per the germline V gene, CDR1 is SGHNT and CDR2 is YENEEA. The CDR3 contains 14 residues. DNA for the CDR3: TGTGCCAGCAGCTCAGGGACAGCTGGAAACACCATATATTTT. Its translation: CASSSGTAGNTIYF.

V gene TRBV18 combines with J gene TRBJ2-7, with D tentatively TRBD2 (7 bases). This CDR3 comprises 16 residues. Germline V lookup: CDR1 KGHSH, CDR2 LQKENI. V lost 0 bases and J lost 3, with 15 bases in between. The CDR3 is CASSPPRGGILYEQYF. The CDR3 bases are TGTGCCAGCTCACCACCGAGGGGGGGCATCCTCTACGAGCAGTACTTC.

This rearrangement joins TRBV18 to TRBJ1-6; D is perhaps TRBD1 (5 bases). Between the trimmed V and J ends, which lost 3 bases and 6 bases, there was a span of 15 bases. Germline V lookup: CDR1 KGHSH, CDR2 LQKENI. This CDR3 comprises 16 residues. CDR3 sequence: CASSPGPGDSNSPLHF. The CDR3 DNA sequence: TGTGCCAGCTCACCGGGGCCGGGAGACTCTAATTCACCCCTCCACTTT.

The chain carries TRBV19 and TRBJ2-3; 7 nucleotides line up with TRBD1. This CDR3 spans 15 amino acids. Trimming at V came to 3 bases and at J to 4 bases, leaving 7 bases not matched to a gene. Germline CDR1 and CDR2: LNHDA and SQIVND (reference sequence). The chain's CDR3 is CASSITGAYSDTQYF. The CDR3 nucleotides are TGTGCCAGTAGTATTACAGGGGCTTATTCAGATACGCAGTATTTT.